This TCR beta chain comes out of a study of blood T cell repertoires in COVID-19. About the research overall: Sites in the United States, Italy and Spain provided acute and convalescent COVID-19 samples. T cells, B-cell-depleted T cells, or PBMCs supplied cDNA or gDNA.

V lost 4 bases and J 3 bases, leaving 9 bases between the germline ends. This CDR3 has 13 residues. From germline, CDR1 is MGHRA and CDR2 YSYEKL. Methods used by the authors: From reference gene primer amplification, estimates of nucleated cell counts were derived. Sequencing used immunoSEQ multiplex PCR; TCRdb keeps in-frame clones, though not all of them. V, J and clone size are taken as reported in that table, and D and trimming were inferred from the DNA itself. The table records 25,000 to 35,000 clones, about 89% of them present only once. V usage is TRBV4-1 and J usage is TRBJ1-1; D unclear. This clonotype was obtained from a human donor in a cohort sampled during active COVID-19. Sample: peripheral blood. CDR3 region: CASSPGADTEAFF. DNA for the CDR3: TGCGCCAGCAGCCCAGGAGCGGACACTGAAGCTTTCTTT.